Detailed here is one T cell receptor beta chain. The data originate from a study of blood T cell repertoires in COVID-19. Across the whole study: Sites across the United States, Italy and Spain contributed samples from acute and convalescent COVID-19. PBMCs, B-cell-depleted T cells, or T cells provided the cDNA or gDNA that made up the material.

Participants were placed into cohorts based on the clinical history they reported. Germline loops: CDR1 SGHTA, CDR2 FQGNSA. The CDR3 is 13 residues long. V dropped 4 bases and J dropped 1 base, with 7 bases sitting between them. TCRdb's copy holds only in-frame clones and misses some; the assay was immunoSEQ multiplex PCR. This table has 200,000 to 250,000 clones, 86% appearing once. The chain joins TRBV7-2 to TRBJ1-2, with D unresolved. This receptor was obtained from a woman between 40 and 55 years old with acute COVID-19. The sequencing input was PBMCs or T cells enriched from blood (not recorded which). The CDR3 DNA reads TGTGCCAGCAGCTCTACCGATAACTATGGCTACACCTTC. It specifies CASSSTDNYGYTF.